A selection of T cell receptor beta chains follows, all from one sample in a study of CD8 T cells in ankylosing spondylitis. TCRdb reprocessed the 5' RACE reads via MiXCR and lists one record per CDR3 protein. The table shows around 140,000 distinct CDR3 sequences, with over 15% occurring only once. Sequencing input: blood, either unsorted or a sorted T cell fraction (not recorded which). The receptors were sampled from a male donor with ankylosing spondylitis. CDR3s include the opening cysteine and the closing phenylalanine or tryptophan. D genes are given only for firm matches. The listing skips clone size in some rows; elsewhere it reads once, few, many or a size class.

TRBJ2-7 TRBV9 - few CASSVGHFSYEQYF TGTGCCAGCAGCGTAGGACATTTCTCCTACGAGCAGTACTTC
TRBJ2-5 TRBV11-1 TRBD2 few CASSLLSSSGSMGETQYF TGTGCCAGCAGCCTTCTGTCATCTAGCGGGAGTATGGGAGAGACCCAGTACTTC
TRBJ1-4 TRBV12-3/TRBV12-4 - many CASSGTGLLLFF TGTGCCAGCAGTGGAACAGGGTTGCTACTGTTTTTT
TRBJ2-5 TRBV29-1 TRBD2 few CSVVIAGGPGETQYF TGCAGCGTTGTGATAGCGGGAGGGCCGGGGGAGACCCAGTACTTC
TRBJ2-1 TRBV13 - - CALPAGQFF TGTGCCCTCCCCGCAGGGCAGTTCTTC
TRBJ1-2 TRBV3-1 - - CASSHPTGPGSYTF TGTGCCAGCAGCCATCCGACAGGCCCTGGGAGCTACACCTTC
TRBJ2-1 TRBV12-3/TRBV12-4 - few CASSLFSGEQFF TGTGCCAGCAGTTTATTCTCTGGTGAGCAGTTCTTC
TRBJ2-1 TRBV4-2 - - CASSQEGGGPFYNEQFF TGTGCCAGCAGCCAAGAGGGCGGCGGGCCCTTCTACAATGAGCAGTTCTTC
TRBJ2-1 TRBV4-2 - - CASSQERADRYNEQFF TGTGCCAGCAGCCAAGAGAGGGCGGATAGATACAATGAGCAGTTCTTC
TRBJ2-5 TRBV13 - - CASSLRADQETQYF TGTGCCAGCAGCTTAAGAGCAGACCAAGAGACCCAGTACTTC
TRBJ2-7 TRBV12-3/TRBV12-4 TRBD1 - CASTSGGTGSPYEQYF TGTGCCAGCACCTCCGGTGGGACAGGGAGTCCCTACGAGCAGTACTTC
TRBJ1-4 TRBV20-1 TRBD1 few CSARDRDRSTNEKLFF TGCAGTGCTAGAGACCGGGACAGATCAACTAATGAAAAACTGTTTTTT
TRBJ1-5 TRBV12-3/TRBV12-4 - few CASSPWGGDQHF TGTGCCAGCAGTCCATGGGGGGGTGACCAGCATTTT
TRBJ1-1 TRBV18 - few CASSPIIQKTEAFF TGTGCCAGCTCACCAATCATCCAGAAGACTGAAGCTTTCTTT
TRBJ1-3 TRBV7-9 - - CASSLAAPGGSGNTIYF TGTGCCAGCAGCTTAGCGGCCCCTGGAGGATCTGGAAACACCATATATTTT
TRBJ2-7 TRBV15 TRBD1 few CATSRWGLQGNEQYF TGTGCCACCAGCAGGTGGGGGTTACAGGGGAACGAGCAGTACTTC
TRBJ1-1 TRBV4-1 - many CASSQDSGWEAFF TGCGCCAGCAGCCAAGATTCGGGGTGGGAAGCTTTCTTT
TRBJ1-2 TRBV12-3/TRBV12-4 TRBD1 - CASSPTDRGHGYTF TGTGCCAGCAGTCCGACGGACAGGGGACATGGCTACACCTTC
TRBJ2-7 TRBV28 - - CASKALGTPLSYEQYF TGTGCCAGCAAGGCTCTAGGAACCCCCCTCTCCTACGAGCAGTACTTC
TRBJ2-1 TRBV28 TRBD1 few CASSPPGDSTIYEQFF TGTGCCAGCAGTCCCCCTGGGGACAGTACAATATATGAGCAGTTCTTC
TRBJ2-7 TRBV5-1 TRBD2 many CASRTSGTSYEQYF TGCGCCAGCAGAACTAGCGGGACCTCCTACGAGCAGTACTTC
TRBJ2-2 TRBV28 TRBD1 few CASTRTGENTGELFF TGTGCCAGCACTCGGACAGGAGAAAACACCGGGGAGCTGTTTTTT
TRBJ2-7 TRBV7-9 - many CASTGALYGGEQYF TGTGCCAGCACCGGAGCACTCTACGGCGGCGAGCAGTACTTC
TRBJ2-5 TRBV2 - few CASSALGSRETQYF TGTGCCAGCAGTGCTTTAGGGAGTCGAGAGACCCAGTACTTC
TRBJ2-7 TRBV20-1 - few CSAWRKMSSYEQYF TGCAGTGCTTGGCGGAAGATGAGCTCCTACGAGCAGTACTTC
TRBJ2-7 TRBV28 TRBD1 - CASSPGQASYEQYF TGTGCCAGCAGTCCGGGACAGGCCTCCTACGAGCAGTACTTC
TRBJ2-1 TRBV11-1 - - CASSARWDEQFF TGTGCCAGCAGCGCTCGATGGGATGAGCAGTTCTTC
TRBJ2-5 TRBV10-2 TRBD2 - CASSKGTSAYQETQYF TGCGCCAGCAGTAAGGGGACTAGCGCGTACCAAGAGACCCAGTACTTC
TRBJ2-5 TRBV12-5 TRBD1 - CASGFHRGGETQYF TGTGCTAGTGGTTTTCACAGGGGCGGGGAGACCCAGTACTTC
TRBJ2-3 TRBV7-3 TRBD2 once CASSTGTRPTSTDTQYF TGTGCCAGCAGCACCGGGACTAGGCCGACTAGCACAGATACGCAGTATTTT
TRBJ1-2 TRBV12-3/TRBV12-4 - few CASSSGRSDGYTF TGTGCCAGCAGTTCCGGACGTTCCGATGGCTACACCTTC
TRBJ2-2 TRBV7-3 - few CASSFSPDTSNTGELFF TGTGCCAGCAGCTTCTCCCCCGACACGTCGAACACCGGGGAGCTGTTTTTT
TRBJ2-1 TRBV2 - - CASSESLGGDNEQFF TGTGCCAGCAGTGAAAGCCTTGGCGGCGACAATGAGCAGTTCTTC
TRBJ2-7 TRBV7-2 TRBD1 - CASSLATGQDAYEQYF TGTGCCAGCAGCTTAGCGACGGGACAGGACGCCTACGAGCAGTACTTC
TRBJ2-7 TRBV29-1 TRBD2 few CSVVGAGGPYEQYF TGCAGCGTTGTGGGAGCGGGAGGGCCGTACGAGCAGTACTTC
TRBJ2-3 TRBV6-5 - - CASSNSYSGLADTQYF TGTGCCAGCAGTAACTCTTACTCCGGACTGGCAGATACGCAGTATTTT
TRBJ1-5 TRBV28 TRBD1 few CASSKDRDSNQPQHF TGTGCCAGCAGCAAAGACAGGGATAGCAATCAGCCCCAGCATTTT
TRBJ2-7 TRBV7-8 - few CASSLDASYEQYF TGTGCCAGCAGCTTAGATGCGTCCTACGAGCAGTACTTC
TRBJ2-1 TRBV7-2 - - CASSLAGGLSYNEQFF TGTGCCAGCAGCTTAGCGGGCGGCCTCTCCTACAATGAGCAGTTCTTC
TRBJ1-6 TRBV20-1 - - CSAQVPRRVSSYNSPLHF TGCAGTGCCCAGGTCCCCCGGCGGGTCAGCTCCTATAATTCACCCCTCCACTTT
TRBJ2-2 TRBV15 TRBD1 few CATSRPHQAGTGRTGELFF TGTGCCACCAGCAGACCCCACCAGGCCGGGACAGGGAGGACCGGGGAGCTGTTTTTT
TRBJ2-7 TRBV27 - - CASVAPGSYEQYF TGTGCCAGCGTAGCCCCCGGGAGCTACGAGCAGTACTTC
TRBJ2-4 TRBV11-1 TRBD2 - CASSSVLGTTFPSAKNIQYF TGTGCCAGCAGCTCCGTACTCGGGACTACATTCCCGTCAGCCAAAAACATTCAGTACTTC
TRBJ2-1 TRBV9 - - CASNQDTGSAYNEQFF TGTGCCAGCAACCAGGATACAGGGAGCGCCTACAATGAGCAGTTCTTC
TRBJ1-2 TRBV29-1 TRBD1 few CSVARGDGYTF TGCAGCGTCGCCAGGGGGGATGGCTACACCTTC
TRBJ2-3 TRBV6-2/TRBV6-3 TRBD1 - CASSSGTGFGVTDTQYF TGTGCCAGCAGTTCCGGGACAGGCTTCGGAGTAACAGATACGCAGTATTTT
TRBJ1-5 TRBV7-9 - few CASSLAGINQPQHF TGTGCCAGCAGCTTAGCGGGGATCAATCAGCCCCAGCATTTT
TRBJ2-1 TRBV20-1 - few CSARGWGPPEYNEQFF TGCAGTGCTAGAGGTTGGGGGCCCCCCGAGTACAATGAGCAGTTCTTC
TRBJ2-2 TRBV3-1 - - CASSQGSSGELFF TGTGCCAGCAGCCAAGGTAGCTCGGGGGAGCTGTTTTTT
TRBJ2-3 TRBV12-3/TRBV12-4 TRBD2 - CASKWGRAVDTQYF TGTGCCAGCAAATGGGGGAGGGCCGTAGATACGCAGTATTTT
TRBJ1-1 TRBV9 TRBD1 - CACSGDRAVGVNTEAFF TGTGCCTGCAGCGGCGACAGGGCTGTCGGTGTGAACACTGAAGCTTTCTTT
TRBJ2-1 TRBV10-2 TRBD2 - CASSESRLAGNPYNEQFF TGCGCCAGCAGTGAGAGTCGGCTAGCGGGAAATCCGTACAATGAGCAGTTCTTC